This T cell receptor beta chain was sequenced in a study of T cell repertoires in cytomegalovirus infection. Whole-study context: Indications of both CMV infection and matching HLA type were provided by public TCR beta signatures.

Per the germline V gene, CDR1 is DFQATT and CDR2 is SNEGSKA (reference sequence). Trimming stripped 4 bases from V and 1 base from J, with 7 bases between. This CDR3 has 12 amino acids. TCRdb used MiXCR to reprocess the reads, holding one entry per CDR3 protein. The sample has 150,000 to 200,000 distinct CDR3 sequences, roughly a fifth seen once. The chain carries TRBV20-1 and TRBJ1-1, with D hard to call. Sequenced input: PBMCs. This receptor was obtained from a human donor in good health (CMV status not recorded). Some clones in this sample may be carry-over from other donors' samples. The CDR3 DNA follows: TGCAGTGCTAAAACAGCGAACACTGAAGCTTTCTTT. Its translation is CSAKTANTEAFF.